This T cell receptor (beta chain) was identified in a study of CD8+CD57+ T cells in acquired aplastic anemia. Whoever was chosen for sequencing had shown CD8+CD57+ cell expansion by flow cytometry. Profiling that covered TCR beta VDJ and CDR3 relied on genomic DNA as its template. Using its own MiXCR run on the reads, TCRdb lists one record per CDR3 protein. Here the sample spans about 200,000 distinct CDR3 sequences, about half being singletons. The CDR3 has 13 amino acids. CDR1 and CDR2 (germline): DFQATT, SNEGSKA (reference sequence). The TCR was taken from a human donor with aplastic anemia. This chain links TRBV20-1 with TRBJ2-1, with unresolved D. The DNA end is a closer match to TRBJ2-7, so the J assignment may be wrong. The sequenced material came from sorted CD4+, CD8+, or CD8+CD57+ T cells (not recorded which) from PBMCs. The CDR3 nucleotides read TGCAGTGCTAGTCGCACGGAATCCTACGAGCAGTACTTC. Translating it yields CSASRTESYEQYF.